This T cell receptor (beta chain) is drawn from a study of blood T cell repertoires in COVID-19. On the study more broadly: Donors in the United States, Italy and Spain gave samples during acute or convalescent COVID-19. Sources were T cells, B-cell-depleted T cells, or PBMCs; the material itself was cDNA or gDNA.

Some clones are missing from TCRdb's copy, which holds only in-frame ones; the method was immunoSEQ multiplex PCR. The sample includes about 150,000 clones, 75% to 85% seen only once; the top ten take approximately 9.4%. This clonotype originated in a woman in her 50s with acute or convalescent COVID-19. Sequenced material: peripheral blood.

The CDR3 coding sequence is TGCGCCAGCAGCCAAGATCCAGGAATTGACTATGGCTACACCTTC. As protein: CASSQDPGIDYGYTF. The chain uses TRBV4-1 and TRBJ1-2; no clear D. V was clipped by 0 bases and J by 3 bases, with 11 bases between them. Germline-derived CDR1 and CDR2 are MGHRA and YSYEKL. The CDR3 has 15 amino acids.